The sequence of this T cell receptor beta chain was determined in a study of T-cell reconstitution after alpha-beta-depleted transplantation in children. Overall study results and limits: The origin of alpha-beta T cells about two months after transplant was reportedly several hundred expanded graft clones. Certain patients had high TCRbeta diversity at day 60, and it came from recipient T cells and thymic progenitors that survived. T cells produced anew were the main source of T-cell counts and diversity one year after transplant.

Trimming at V came to 4 bases and at J to 6 bases, leaving 7 bases not matched to a gene. CDR1 is KGHSH and CDR2 is LQKENI in the germline V gene. This CDR3 region has 15 residues. The sample holds a few counts of this clonotype. Antigen unknown. Unique molecular identifiers tagged the TCRbeta library. MiXCR, applied by TCRdb to the PCR reads, yields one record per CDR3 protein. The sample holds 800,000 to 1,000,000 distinct CDR3 sequences, around 30% seen once. Source: PBMCs, mostly from graft donor cells, taken 360 days after TCRalphabeta/CD19-depleted stem cell transplant. The genes are TRBV18 and TRBJ2-7; TRBD1 matches at 12 bases. The clonotype comes from a boy in the first two years of life who had a stem cell transplant for SCID, so the T cells may come from the graft donor. CDR3 sequence: CASSQTGQGATEQYF. Here the CDR3 DNA reads TGTGCCAGCTCACAGACGGGACAGGGGGCGACCGAGCAGTACTTC.